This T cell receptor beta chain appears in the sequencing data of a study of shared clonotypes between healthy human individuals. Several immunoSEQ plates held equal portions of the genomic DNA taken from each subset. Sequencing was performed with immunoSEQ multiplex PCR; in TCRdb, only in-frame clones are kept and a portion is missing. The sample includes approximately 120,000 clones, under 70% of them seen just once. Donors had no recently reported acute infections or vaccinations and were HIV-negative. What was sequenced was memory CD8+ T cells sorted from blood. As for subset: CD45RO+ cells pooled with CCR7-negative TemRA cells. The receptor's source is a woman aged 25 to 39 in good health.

CDR3 region: CASSPASGREPGELFF. CDR3 nucleotides: TGTGCCAGCAGCCCAGCTAGCGGGAGAGAGCCCGGGGAGCTGTTTTTT. The rearrangement uses TRBV9 and TRBJ2-2; 10 bases match TRBD2. This CDR3 spans 16 amino acids. The junction had 9 bases not matched to a gene; V was cut back by 4 bases and J by 6 bases. Per the germline V gene, CDR1 is SGDLS and CDR2 is YYNGEE.